This TCR beta chain was observed in a study of brain metastases from non-small cell lung cancer. General observations from the study: Metastases had sparse T cells but largely shared repertoires with primaries. Compared with primary tumors, brain metastases showed less T-cell infiltration. Compared with their matched primary tumors, around 69% of brain metastases showed expanded T-cell clones.

Germline V gene lookup returns CDR1 LGHNA and CDR2 YSLEER. The ends were cut back, 0 bases at V and 7 bases at J, with 9 bases in the middle. This CDR3 contains 14 residues. Assay: immunoSEQ multiplex PCR; the TCRdb copy retains only in-frame clones and omits some. The sample holds a few thousand clones, roughly four fifths seen once. Note on this clone: Its target is not known.

Sequencing was done on a sample of primary lung tumor tissue. This receptor was identified in a donor older than 35 with non-small cell lung cancer. The V and J genes are TRBV4-3 and TRBJ2-2, with D tentatively TRBD2 (7 bases). The CDR3 region is CASSQERGGGELFF. CDR3 DNA: TGCGCCAGCAGCCAAGAGAGGGGGGGCGGGGAGCTGTTTTTT.